This record concerns one T cell receptor (beta chain) sequence. The data stem from a study of monozygotic twins with inflammatory bowel disease. TCRdb reprocessed the 5' RACE reads; each CDR3 protein has one entry and no DNA is given. In all, the sample yields approximately 330,000 distinct CDR3 sequences. Per germline, CDR1 MDHEN and CDR2 SYDVKM. The CDR3 has 15 amino acids. The sequenced material came from blood. This TCR was recovered from a human donor with ulcerative colitis or Crohn's disease, or a healthy co-twin of an affected twin (not recorded which). V is TRBV28 and J is TRBJ1-5. CDR3 residues: CASSLRAFLGQPQHF.